The 5 T cell receptor beta chains reported below all come from one sample, sequenced in a study of blood T cells in healthy people across ages. A sample-barcoded 5' primer and a J-beta primer mix were used in a second PCR of about 7 to 12 cycles. TCRdb processed the 5' RACE reads anew with MiXCR; each CDR3 protein has one entry. The data hold just over 1 million distinct CDR3 sequences, with less than 50% observed a single time. The sample was blood. These receptors all stem from a woman aged 55 to 70 in good health.

The V and J genes are TRBV20-1 and TRBJ2-1; 9 nucleotides align to TRBD2. V shed 1 base, J shed 5 bases, and the junction held 12 bases outside the gene matches. Germline V gene lookup returns CDR1 DFQATT and CDR2 SNEGSKA (reference sequence). The CDR3 has 17 amino acids. The CDR3 bases are TGCAGTGCTAGAGCCCCTAGGGGGACTAGCAGTAACAATGAGCAGTTCTTC. It codes for CSARAPRGTSSNNEQFF.

This clonotype is a singleton in its sample. The V call is TRBV27, the J call TRBJ2-4; no reliable D call. This CDR3 comprises 14 residues. The V end was cut by 3 bases, the J end by 3 bases, with 9 bases between. Germline V gene data show CDR1 as MNHEY and CDR2 as SMNVEV (reference sequence). The CDR3 is CASSFNGGKNIQYF. The CDR3 bases are TGTGCCAGCAGTTTTAATGGTGGCAAAAACATTCAGTACTTC.

This chain links TRBV6-6 with TRBJ2-7, with D tentatively TRBD2 (5 bases). CDR3 length equals 15 residues. From germline, CDR1 is MNHNY and CDR2 SVGAGI (reference sequence). Trimming took off 2 bases at V and 1 base at J, with 12 bases between the two ends. CDR3 sequence (DNA): TGTGCCAGCAGTTACCAGCACCCGGGGTCCTACGAGCAGTACTTC. Residues: CASSYQHPGSYEQYF.

This chain uses TRBV4-1 with TRBJ2-1; 12 bases fit TRBD2. This CDR3 has 16 amino acids. Germline CDR1 is MGHRA and CDR2 is YSYEKL. The ends lost 0 bases at V and 7 bases at J; junction bases unmatched: 4. The CDR3 DNA sequence: TGCGCCAGCAGCCAAGATACGACTAGCGGGAGAAATGAGCAGTTCTTC. Protein sequence: CASSQDTTSGRNEQFF.

The V gene is TRBV7-9, the J gene TRBJ2-7, with 10 bases that match TRBD2. The CDR3 contains 16 residues. Germline V CDR1 and CDR2: SEHNR, FQNEAQ (reference sequence). J gave up 2 bases and V 4 bases, and 8 bases lay outside the gene matches. DNA for the CDR3: TGTGCCAGCAGCTCCAGACTACTAGCGGGAACCTACGAGCAGTACTTC. Translation: CASSSRLLAGTYEQYF.